Listed here are 18 T cell receptor beta chains from one sample, sequenced in a study of T cell responses to AZD1222 COVID-19 vaccine. The table came from immunoSEQ multiplex PCR; TCRdb's copy has only in-frame clones and leaves some out. The table includes roughly 150,000 clones, about 91% detected once. The starting material was peripheral blood, obtained on day 0 of AZD1222 vaccination. All receptors come from an adult in good health.

The rearrangement uses TRBV10-1 and TRBJ1-6, with D perhaps matching TRBD1 (6 bases). V gave up 4 bases and J gave up 8 bases, with 9 bases separating them. The CDR3 loop spans 13 amino acids. Germline loops: CDR1 WNHNN, CDR2 SYGVQD (reference sequence). In DNA, the CDR3 is TGCGCCAGCAGTGCTGAGGGGGATTCACCCCTCCACTTT. Residues: CASSAEGDSPLHF.

V usage is TRBV19 and J usage is TRBJ2-1; 8 nucleotides line up with TRBD2. The V gene end was trimmed by 1 base and the J gene end by 0 bases; junction bases not matched to a gene: 5. The V gene's germline CDR1 is LNHDA and CDR2 SQIVND (reference sequence). The CDR3 sequence is 17 residues long. The CDR3 sequence: CASSIGTGTSSYNEQFF. The CDR3 nucleotides read TGTGCCAGTAGTATAGGGACCGGGACTAGCTCCTACAATGAGCAGTTCTTC.

The gene calls are TRBV7-6 and TRBJ2-1; TRBD2 aligns across 13 bases. Germline assignment: CDR1 SGHVS and CDR2 FNYEAQ. Trimming removed 6 bases from V and 5 bases from J; junction bases left unmatched: 16. CDR3 size: 19 residues. CDR3 in DNA: TGTGCCAGCAGATTAAGAGGGGGGTCCGGGACTAGCGGGAACAATGAGCAGTTCTTC. Protein sequence: CASRLRGGSGTSGNNEQFF.

The rearrangement joins TRBV7-2 to TRBJ1-2; D may be TRBD1 (5 bases). CDR1 and CDR2 from the germline V gene are SGHTA and FQGNSA. The CDR3 covers 12 residues. V shed 4 bases and J shed 7 bases, with 10 bases lying between them. The CDR3 loop reads CASSSPGGGYTF. The CDR3, as DNA: TGTGCCAGCAGCTCCCCCGGGGGTGGCTACACCTTC.

V usage is TRBV7-2 and J usage is TRBJ1-5; D unclear. The CDR3 spans 13 residues. Trimming left V 5 bases short and J 9 bases short, with 14 bases between. Germline CDR1 is SGHTA and CDR2 is FQGNSA. DNA for the CDR3: TGTGCCAGCAGCGACCAGGAGAGATCGCCCCAGCATTTT. Protein sequence: CASSDQERSPQHF.

The V call is TRBV11-3, the J call TRBJ1-3; 7 bases align to TRBD1. Germline CDR1 and CDR2: SGHNT and YENEEA. V was pared by 5 bases and J by 4 bases, with 2 bases of the junction left unmatched. The CDR3 spans 13 residues. CDR3 loop: CASSDRVGNTIYF. CDR3 coding DNA: TGTGCCAGCAGCGACAGGGTGGGAAACACCATATATTTT.

The CDR3 DNA follows: TGTGCCAGCAGACACCACAATCAGCCCCAGCATTTT. Translation gives CASRHHNQPQHF. The J gene is TRBJ1-5, the V gene TRBV12-3 or TRBV12-4; D remains ambiguous. The CDR3 extends over 12 amino acids. Trimming stripped 6 bases from V and 3 bases from J, with 6 bases between.

This clone was recorded only once. The chain is built from TRBV2 and TRBJ1-3; no firm D call. V lost 1 base and J lost 2, with 6 bases in between. This CDR3 contains 14 residues. Germline CDR1 SNHLY, CDR2 FYNNEI. The CDR3 DNA reads as TGTGCCAGCAGTGAAGTCAGCGCTGGAAACACCATATATTTT. The encoded protein is CASSEVSAGNTIYF.

The chain has TRBV28 and TRBJ1-5; tentative D call: TRBD1 (6 bases). V lost 7 bases to trimming and J lost 7 bases, with 14 bases between them. The CDR3 covers 13 residues. From germline, CDR1 is MDHEN and CDR2 SYDVKM. Here the CDR3 reads CASTGGEFQPQHF. CDR3 DNA: TGTGCCAGCACGGGGGGCGAATTCCAGCCCCAGCATTTT.

V is TRBV5-4 and J is TRBJ1-1, with D possibly matching TRBD1 (5 bases). Germline lookup yields CDR1 SGHNT and CDR2 YYREEE (reference sequence). V lost 1 base and J 0 bases, leaving 16 bases between the germline ends. This CDR3 has 17 amino acids. CDR3 amino acids: CASSLLAGSVVNTEAFF. The CDR3 coding sequence is TGTGCCAGCAGCTTGTTGGCAGGGTCGGTCGTGAACACTGAAGCTTTCTTT.

The chain joins TRBV11-2 to TRBJ2-3, with TRBD2 identical over 9 bases. Germline CDR1 SGHAT, CDR2 FQNNGV. CDR3 length equals 16 residues. J was trimmed by 5 bases and V by 0 bases; bases with no gene match: 6. The CDR3 DNA follows: TGTGCCAGCAGCTTAGAGGGTAGCGGGAGAGGAGATACGCAGTATTTT. This sequence encodes CASSLEGSGRGDTQYF.

The chain couples TRBV5-1 to TRBJ2-1; D may match TRBD1 or TRBD2 (5 bases each). Germline V gene sequence: CDR1 SGHRS, CDR2 YFSETQ. This CDR3 contains 15 residues. Trimming pared 4 bases from V and 6 bases from J, leaving 17 bases between. As DNA, the CDR3 is TGCGCCAGCAGCCCTGCCGACCGGGACGTCAATGAGCAGTTCTTC. This translates into CASSPADRDVNEQFF. The full variable domain, its missing parts supplied by reference TRBV5-1 and TRBJ2-1, is KAGVTQTPRYLIKTRGQQVTLSCSPISGHRSVSWYQQTPGQGLQFLFEYFSETQRNKGNFPGRFSGRQFSNSRSEMNVSTLELGDSALYLCASSPADRDVNEQFFGPGTRLTVL.

Worth noting for this clone: Other DNA sequences in the same sample also yield this CDR3. The chain carries TRBV11-2 and TRBJ1-1; D is unresolved. The ends were cut back, 1 base at V and 3 bases at J, with 3 bases in the middle. The CDR3 spans 12 residues. From germline, CDR1 is SGHAT and CDR2 FQNNGV. The CDR3 sequence is CASSLVYTEAFF. Written as DNA, the CDR3 is TGTGCCAGCAGCTTAGTGTACACTGAAGCTTTCTTT.

CDR3 nucleotides: TGTGCTAGTGCCACGGGGGGCGTTGGTGAGCAGTTCTTC. This translates into CASATGGVGEQFF. The J gene is TRBJ2-1, the V gene TRBV12-5; weak D call: TRBD2 (7 bases). The germline V gene encodes CDR1 LGHNT and CDR2 FRNRAP. V was pared by 7 bases and J by 9 bases, with 16 bases between. The CDR3 has 13 amino acids.

The rearrangement uses TRBV28 and TRBJ2-7; TRBD1 agrees at 9 bases. Trimming cost V 4 bases and J 2 bases; bases outside gene matches: 6. There are 15 residues in the CDR3. In germline, CDR1 is MDHEN, CDR2 SYDVKM. CDR3: CASSSSRQGAYEQYF. As DNA, the CDR3 is TGTGCCAGCAGTTCATCTCGACAGGGGGCCTACGAGCAGTACTTC. The full variable domain, its missing parts supplied by reference TRBV28 and TRBJ2-7, is DVKVTQSSRYLVKRTGEKVFLECVQDMDHENMFWYRQDPGLGLRLIYFSYDVKMKEKGDIPEGYSVSREKKERFSLILESASTNQTSMYLCASSSSRQGAYEQYFGPGTRLTVT.

The chain recombines TRBV6-1 with TRBJ1-4; D is uncertain. V was clipped by 1 base and J by 10 bases, with 16 bases between them. Germline V gene data show CDR1 as MNHNS and CDR2 as SASEGT. The CDR3 covers 15 residues. CDR3 in amino acids: CASSEEEEGWGKLFF. The CDR3 DNA follows: TGTGCCAGCAGTGAAGAGGAGGAGGGTTGGGGAAAACTGTTTTTT.

This chain uses TRBV19 with TRBJ2-3, with D perhaps being TRBD1 or TRBD2 (6 bases each). The V end lost 6 bases, the J end lost 7 bases, and 23 bases lay between the germline ends. The CDR3 sequence is 16 residues long. Germline V lookup: CDR1 LNHDA, CDR2 SQIVND (reference sequence). This chain's CDR3 is CASSRGEIGWGHTQYF. In DNA, the CDR3 is TGTGCCAGTAGCCGCGGGGAAATAGGTTGGGGGCATACGCAGTATTTT.

V usage is TRBV4-1 and J usage is TRBJ2-2; TRBD1 is a possible D gene (6 bases). V was trimmed by 4 bases and J by 5 bases, leaving 14 bases between them. Germline CDR1 reads MGHRA; CDR2 reads YSYEKL. The CDR3 extends over 15 amino acids. The CDR3 nucleotides read TGCGCCAGCAGCCTTTGGGGGCGAGGAACCGGGGAGCTGTTTTTT. It translates to CASSLWGRGTGELFF.